This T cell receptor (beta chain) is from a study of blood T cell repertoires in COVID-19. The overall study: Samples taken during acute and convalescent COVID-19 were collected in the United States, Italy and Spain. PBMCs, B-cell-depleted T cells, or T cells provided the cDNA or gDNA that made up the material.

Seattle cases were enrolled at active infection and followed longitudinally. This CDR3 is 16 amino acids long. Authors' processing steps: Amplification with reference gene primers provided the estimates of nucleated cell counts. Clones were sequenced by immunoSEQ multiplex PCR, and TCRdb holds only the in-frame ones, with some missing. V, J and clone size were drawn from that table, and D and trimming were deduced from the DNA. The table records some 390,000 clones, about 91% of them present only once. This sequence joins TRBV12-2 and TRBJ1-5; the D call in the table, TRBD1, was not verified against the DNA. TRBV12-2 is a pseudogene segment. The specimen sequenced was peripheral blood. This TCR derives from a middle-aged woman with COVID-19, enrolled during active disease. Here the CDR3 reads CASRPDRRYSNQPQHF. CDR3 bases: TGTGCAAGTCGTCCGGACAGAAGATATAGCAATCAGCCCCAGCATTTT.